What follows is one T cell receptor beta chain and its context. No antigen is known for it. The data were taken from a study of T cell repertoires in ileal Crohn's disease. Turning to the study itself: Thiopurines (about 10) or anti-TNF agents (approximately 19) were given postoperatively to about half.

Study results and caveats: Mucosal expansions were suggested to be mainly CD8 T cells. Clonality above 26.8% at surgery always came with endoscopic recurrence.

Germline V gene data show CDR1 as SGHTA and CDR2 as FQGNSA. V lost 7 bases, J lost 3 bases, and 16 bases lay in between. The CDR3 is 15 amino acids. Per sample, approximately 540 nanograms of biopsy DNA were TCRB immunosequenced. The assay was immunoSEQ multiplex PCR, and TCRdb's table has in-frame clones only and misses some. The repertoire holds roughly 15,000 clones, with approximately 87% as singletons. This receptor was taken from an adult with Crohn's disease. The chain joins TRBV7-2 to TRBJ1-5; D gene unclear. Sequenced: ileal tissue. The CDR3: CASTVEGGFNQPQHF. DNA for the CDR3: TGTGCCAGCACCGTAGAGGGCGGGTTCAATCAGCCCCAGCATTTT.